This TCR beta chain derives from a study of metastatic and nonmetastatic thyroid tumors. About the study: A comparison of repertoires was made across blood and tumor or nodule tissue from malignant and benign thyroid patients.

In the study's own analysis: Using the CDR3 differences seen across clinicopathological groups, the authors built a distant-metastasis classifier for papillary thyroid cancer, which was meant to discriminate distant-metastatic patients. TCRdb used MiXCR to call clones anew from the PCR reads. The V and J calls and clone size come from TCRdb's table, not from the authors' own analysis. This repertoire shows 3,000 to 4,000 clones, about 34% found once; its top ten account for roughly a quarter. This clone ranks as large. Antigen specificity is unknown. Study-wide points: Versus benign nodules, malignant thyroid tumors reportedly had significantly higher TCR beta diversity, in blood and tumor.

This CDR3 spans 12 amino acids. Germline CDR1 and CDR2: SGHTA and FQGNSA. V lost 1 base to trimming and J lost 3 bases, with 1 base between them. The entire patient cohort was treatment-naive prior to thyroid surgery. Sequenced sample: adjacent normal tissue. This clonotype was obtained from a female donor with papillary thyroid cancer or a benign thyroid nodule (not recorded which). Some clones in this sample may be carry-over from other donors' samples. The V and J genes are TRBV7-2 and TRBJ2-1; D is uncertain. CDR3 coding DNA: TGTGCCAGCAGCTTAGACTACAATGAGCAGTTCTTC. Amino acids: CASSLDYNEQFF.